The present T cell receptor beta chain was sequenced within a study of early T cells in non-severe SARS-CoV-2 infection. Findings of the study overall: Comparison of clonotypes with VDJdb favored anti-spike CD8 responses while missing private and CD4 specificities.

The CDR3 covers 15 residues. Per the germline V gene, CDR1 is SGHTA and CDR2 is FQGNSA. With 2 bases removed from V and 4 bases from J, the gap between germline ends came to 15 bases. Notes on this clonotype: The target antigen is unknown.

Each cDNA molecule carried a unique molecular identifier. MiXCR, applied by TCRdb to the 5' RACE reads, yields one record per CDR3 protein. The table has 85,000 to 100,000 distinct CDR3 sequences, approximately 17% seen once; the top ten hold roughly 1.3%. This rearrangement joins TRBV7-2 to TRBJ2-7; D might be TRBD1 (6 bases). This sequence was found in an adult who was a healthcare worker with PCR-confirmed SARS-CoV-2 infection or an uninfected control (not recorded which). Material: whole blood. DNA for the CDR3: TGTGCCAGCAGCTTACACCGGGACACCGTTTACGAGCAGTACTTC. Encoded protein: CASSLHRDTVYEQYF.